The table lists the clone carrying this T cell receptor beta chain with a few counts. Its antigen is unidentified. Using a J-beta primer mix together with a sample-barcoded 5' primer, a second PCR was run for roughly 7 to 11 cycles. Every molecule of cDNA carried a tag from a template-switch adaptor with 12 random nucleotides. TCRdb redid the calling of the 5' RACE reads with MiXCR, one entry per CDR3 protein. The sample holds fewer than 1.5 million distinct CDR3 sequences; roughly 45% are singletons and the top ten take less than 8%. The sample is drawn from a study of blood T cells in healthy people across ages. The study's findings and limits: Among long-lived donors, naive CD4+ cells were more numerous and diversity higher than in aged donors.

The clonotype comes from a woman aged 18-35 years in good health. Sequenced: blood.

The CDR3 sequence is CASSLDAGRNTEAFF. The CDR3 bases are TGTGCCAGCAGCTTAGACGCAGGCCGGAACACTGAAGCTTTCTTT. The chain combines TRBV7-2 with TRBJ1-1, with D unclear. Trimming took off 1 base at V and 1 base at J, with 10 bases between the two ends. Per germline, CDR1 SGHTA and CDR2 FQGNSA. The CDR3 consists of 15 residues.